This TCR beta chain derives from a study of immune evolution from preneoplasia to lung adenocarcinoma. About the research overall: HLA loss of heterozygosity: roughly 6.4% AIS, roughly 15% MIA, about 31% ADC, none AAH. Whole-study findings and limits: Later-stage lesions seemingly showed higher T cell density and diversity than normal lung.

Patient tissue came from resections in Japan or China, 2014–2017. The table came from immunoSEQ multiplex PCR; TCRdb's copy has only in-frame clones and leaves some out. The data show some 12,000 clones, with under 90% seen just once and 3.8% held by the top ten. A note on this clone: Antigen: not known.

This sequence originates from a person between 50 and 70 years old with lung adenocarcinoma. Sequenced: FFPE tissue from an adenomatous hyperplasia lung lesion. As for subset: atypical adenomatous hyperplasia (AAH), lung preneoplasia.

CDR3 DNA sequence: TGTGCCAGCAGCTTATCGACACCCCCGACGGATTCACCCCTCCACTTT. This codes for CASSLSTPPTDSPLHF. This chain links TRBV7-8 with TRBJ1-6; no clear D. The CDR3 totals 16 residues. CDR1 is SGHVS, CDR2 FQNEAQ, per germline. Between the trimmed V and J ends, which lost 2 bases and 8 bases, there was a span of 16 bases.